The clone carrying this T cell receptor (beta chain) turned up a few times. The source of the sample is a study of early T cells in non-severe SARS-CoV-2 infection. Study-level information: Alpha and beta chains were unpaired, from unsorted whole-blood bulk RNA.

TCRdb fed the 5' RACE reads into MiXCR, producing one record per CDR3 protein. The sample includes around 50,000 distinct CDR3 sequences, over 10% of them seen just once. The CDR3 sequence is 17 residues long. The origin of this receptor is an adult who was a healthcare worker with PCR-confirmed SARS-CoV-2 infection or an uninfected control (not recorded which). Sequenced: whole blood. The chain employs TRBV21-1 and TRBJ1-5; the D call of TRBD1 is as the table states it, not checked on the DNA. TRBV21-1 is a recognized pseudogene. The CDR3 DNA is TGTGCCAGCAGCAAAACCTTAGGACAGGGGAGAAATCAGCCCCAGCATTTT. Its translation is CASSKTLGQGRNQPQHF.